Listed below are T cell receptor beta chains from one sample, sequenced in a study of T cell responses to AZD1222 COVID-19 vaccine. The repertoire was sequenced with immunoSEQ multiplex PCR; TCRdb's copy has only in-frame clones and lacks some. The sample contains fewer than 90,000 clones, 70% to 90% of which appear only once. Specimen: peripheral blood, collected on day 0 of AZD1222 vaccination. The receptors derive from an adult in good health. CDR3s include the opening cysteine and the closing phenylalanine or tryptophan.

J gene,V gene,CDR3 protein
TRBJ1-2,TRBV11-2,CASSLGGGRIYGYTF
TRBJ2-3,TRBV2,CASSDWRDSTDTQYF
TRBJ2-1,TRBV30,CAWSIAGGGENEQFF
TRBJ2-3,TRBV10-2,CASKAGIVTDTQYF
TRBJ1-4,TRBV6-1,CASSEIRGATNEKLFF
TRBJ2-3,TRBV12-3/TRBV12-4,CASSRQGTDTQYF
TRBJ1-1,TRBV28,CASSFGGGTEAFF
TRBJ1-5,TRBV7-2,CASSLDPVGGNQPQHF
TRBJ2-3,TRBV4-1,CASSPSRGGGTDTQYF
TRBJ2-5,TRBV28,CASSAVNRETQYF
TRBJ2-7,TRBV7-9,CASSQGTTGEQYF
TRBJ1-2,TRBV28,CASSSPGVYGYTF
TRBJ1-1,TRBV7-9,CASSFWGQGTEAFF
TRBJ1-2,TRBV24-1,CATSVDGAKRGYTF
TRBJ1-5,TRBV28,CASTPANQPQHF
TRBJ1-1,TRBV11-3,CASSFSGQGGEAFF
TRBJ2-1,TRBV5-1,CASSLGGESYNEQFF
TRBJ1-2,TRBV4-1,CASSLGQGANNGYTF
TRBJ1-3,TRBV2,CASRPDSGNTIYF
TRBJ2-1,TRBV6-5,CASRVIHSYNEQFF
TRBJ1-1,TRBV19,CASRTGTGSPPAEAFF
TRBJ1-2,TRBV7-2,CASSLESAGRYTF
TRBJ2-1,TRBV5-1,CASSRLAGDNEQFF
TRBJ2-3,TRBV5-1,CASSLASHLRTDTQYF
TRBJ1-6,TRBV10-3,CAISVAPGNNSPLHF
TRBJ2-1,TRBV24-1,CATSDHTGTLGEQFF
TRBJ2-7,TRBV15,CATSRQGQGSDEQYF
TRBJ1-5,TRBV28,CASSFDTFLDSNQPQHF